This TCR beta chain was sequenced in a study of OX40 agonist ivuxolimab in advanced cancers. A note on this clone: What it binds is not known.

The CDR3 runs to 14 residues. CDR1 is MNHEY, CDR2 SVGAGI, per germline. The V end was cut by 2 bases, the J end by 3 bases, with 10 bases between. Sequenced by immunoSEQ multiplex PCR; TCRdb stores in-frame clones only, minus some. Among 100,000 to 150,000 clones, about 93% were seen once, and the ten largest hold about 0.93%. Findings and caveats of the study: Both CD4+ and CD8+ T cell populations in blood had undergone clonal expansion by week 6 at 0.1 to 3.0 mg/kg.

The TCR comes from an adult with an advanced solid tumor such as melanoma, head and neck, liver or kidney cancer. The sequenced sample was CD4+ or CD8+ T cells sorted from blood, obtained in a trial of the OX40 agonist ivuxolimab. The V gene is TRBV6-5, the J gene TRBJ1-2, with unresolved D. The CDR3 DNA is TGTGCCAGCAGTTACAGGCAGGAGCACTATGGCTACACCTTC. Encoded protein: CASSYRQEHYGYTF.